Below, one T cell receptor (beta chain) is given with its context. Antigen: not known. The data are from a study of T cells expressing NK-cell markers. Study as a whole: The TCR beta repertoires originated in sorted CD3+CD56+NKG2C+, CD3+CD56+NKG2C- and CD3+CD56-NKG2C+ T cells. Study observations and caveats: In roughly six donors, dominant CD3+CD56+NKG2C+ clonotypes ranked among the top 10 CD8+ clonotypes. The same clonotypes also predominated in the CD3+CD56-NKG2C+ fraction of a few donors.

As the method of synthesis, 5'RACE template switching with UMIs yielded TCR beta cDNA. TCRdb reprocessed the 5' RACE reads, keeping one entry per CDR3 protein, no DNA. Its clone listing holds 300,000 to 450,000 distinct CDR3 sequences. Sequencing was carried out using blood T cells: a sorted CD56 or NKG2C T cell subset, CD4+ or CD8+ T cells, or bulk PBMC T cells (not recorded which). The clonotype was recovered from a man aged 18-70 years in good health.

CDR3 amino acids: CASSRAGGLYEQYF. This chain joins TRBV12-3 or TRBV12-4 and TRBJ2-7; TCRdb outputs TRBD1, but without DNA this stays unchecked. The CDR3 totals 14 residues.